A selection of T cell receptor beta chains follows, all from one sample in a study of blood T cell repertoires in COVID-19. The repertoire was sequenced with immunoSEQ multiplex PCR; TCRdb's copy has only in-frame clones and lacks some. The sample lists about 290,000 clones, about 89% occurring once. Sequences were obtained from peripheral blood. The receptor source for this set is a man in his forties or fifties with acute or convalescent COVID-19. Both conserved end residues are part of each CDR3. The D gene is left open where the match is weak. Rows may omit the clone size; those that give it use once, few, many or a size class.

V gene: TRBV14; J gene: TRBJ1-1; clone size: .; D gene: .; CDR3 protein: CASSFRGNTEAFF; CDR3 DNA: TGTGCCAGCAGCTTTAGGGGGAACACTGAAGCTTTCTTT
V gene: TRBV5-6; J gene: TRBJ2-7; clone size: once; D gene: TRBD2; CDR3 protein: CASSLAGGTRITYEQYF; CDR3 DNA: TGTGCCAGCAGCTTGGCCGGGGGGACGAGAATAACCTACGAGCAGTACTTC
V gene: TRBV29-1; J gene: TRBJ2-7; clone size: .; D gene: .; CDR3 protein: CSVHIPSSYEQYF; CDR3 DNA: TGCAGCGTTCATATACCGAGCTCCTACGAGCAGTACTTC
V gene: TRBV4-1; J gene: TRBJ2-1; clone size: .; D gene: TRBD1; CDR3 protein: CASSQDTRDRASYNEQFF; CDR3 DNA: TGCGCCAGCAGCCAAGATACTCGAGACAGGGCCTCCTACAATGAGCAGTTCTTC
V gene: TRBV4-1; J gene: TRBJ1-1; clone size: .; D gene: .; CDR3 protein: CASSQGGLRNTEAFF; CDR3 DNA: TGCGCCAGCAGCCAGGGGGGACTGAGGAACACTGAAGCTTTCTTT
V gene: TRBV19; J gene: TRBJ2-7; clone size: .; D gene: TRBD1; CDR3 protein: CASSPAGTGHEQYF; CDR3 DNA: TGTGCCAGTAGTCCGGCCGGGACAGGGCACGAGCAGTACTTC
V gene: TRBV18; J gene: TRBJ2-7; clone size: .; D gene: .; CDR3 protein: CASSPPAGTSSYEQYF; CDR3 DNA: TGTGCCAGCTCACCACCGGCAGGAACTAGCTCCTACGAGCAGTACTTC
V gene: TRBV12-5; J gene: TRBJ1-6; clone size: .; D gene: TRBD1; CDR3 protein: CASGSGDSRPLHF; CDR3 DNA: TGTGCTAGTGGTTCAGGGGACAGTAGACCCCTCCACTTT
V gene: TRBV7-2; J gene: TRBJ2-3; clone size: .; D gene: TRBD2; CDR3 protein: CASSLGGAGPTDTQYF; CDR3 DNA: TGTGCCAGCAGCTTAGGGGGAGCGGGACCCACAGATACGCAGTATTTT
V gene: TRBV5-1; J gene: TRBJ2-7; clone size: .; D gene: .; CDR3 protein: CASSLAPGQFYEQYF; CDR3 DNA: TGCGCCAGCAGCTTGGCCCCCGGACAGTTCTACGAGCAGTACTTC
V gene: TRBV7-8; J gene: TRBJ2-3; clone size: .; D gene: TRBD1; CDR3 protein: CASSPFPDRESTDTQYF; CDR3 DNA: TGTGCCAGCAGCCCTTTCCCGGACAGGGAGAGCACAGATACGCAGTATTTT
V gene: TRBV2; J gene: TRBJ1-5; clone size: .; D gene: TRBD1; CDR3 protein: CASSLDRAGNQPQHF; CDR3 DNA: TGTGCCAGCAGTCTGGACAGGGCAGGTAATCAGCCCCAGCATTTT
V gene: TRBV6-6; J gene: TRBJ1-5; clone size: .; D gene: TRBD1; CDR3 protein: CASSDRGGRQPQHF; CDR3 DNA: TGTGCCAGCAGCGACAGGGGCGGGCGGCAGCCCCAGCATTTT
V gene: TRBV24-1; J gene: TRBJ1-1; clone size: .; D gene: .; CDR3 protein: CATRPPIREGQQEAFF; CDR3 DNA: TGTGCCACCAGGCCCCCAATTCGGGAAGGGCAGCAAGAAGCTTTCTTT
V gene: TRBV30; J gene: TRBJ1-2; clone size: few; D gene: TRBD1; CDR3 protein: CAWRSTGRSNYGYTF; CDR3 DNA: TGTGCCTGGAGGTCGACAGGGAGGTCTAACTATGGCTACACCTTC
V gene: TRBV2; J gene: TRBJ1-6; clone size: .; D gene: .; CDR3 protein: CASTGAAYNSPLHF; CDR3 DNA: TGTGCCAGCACAGGGGCAGCCTATAATTCACCCCTCCACTTT
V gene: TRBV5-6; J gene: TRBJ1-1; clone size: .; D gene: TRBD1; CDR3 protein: CASSPLFGQGAAYTEAFF; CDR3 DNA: TGTGCCAGCAGCCCCCTTTTCGGGCAGGGGGCTGCCTACACTGAAGCTTTCTTT
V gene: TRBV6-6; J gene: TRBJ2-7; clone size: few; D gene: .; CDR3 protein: CASSRTSYEQYF; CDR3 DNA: TGTGCCAGCAGTCGGACTTCCTACGAGCAGTACTTC
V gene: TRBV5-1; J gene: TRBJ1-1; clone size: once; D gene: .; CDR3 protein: CASSLNHGEAFF; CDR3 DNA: TGCGCCAGCAGCTTGAATCACGGTGAAGCTTTCTTT
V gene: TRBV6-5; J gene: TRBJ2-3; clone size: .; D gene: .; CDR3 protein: CASNNGLHTDTQYF; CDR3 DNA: TGTGCCAGCAATAATGGACTTCACACAGATACGCAGTATTTT
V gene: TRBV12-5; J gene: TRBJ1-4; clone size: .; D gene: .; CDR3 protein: CASGTGGTNEKLFF; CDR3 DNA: TGTGCTAGTGGAACGGGGGGTACTAATGAAAAACTGTTTTTT
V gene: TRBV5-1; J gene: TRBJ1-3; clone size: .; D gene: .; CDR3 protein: CASSPDFGNTIYF; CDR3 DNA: TGCGCCAGCAGCCCAGACTTTGGAAACACCATATATTTT
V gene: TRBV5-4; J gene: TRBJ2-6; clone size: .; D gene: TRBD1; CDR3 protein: CASSSRTGVRSGANVLTF; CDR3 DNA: TGTGCCAGCAGCTCACGGACAGGGGTTAGGTCTGGGGCCAACGTCCTGACTTTC
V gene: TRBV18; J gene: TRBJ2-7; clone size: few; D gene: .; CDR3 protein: CASSPLDSSYEQYF; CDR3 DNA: TGTGCCAGCTCACCGCTGGACAGTTCCTACGAGCAGTACTTC
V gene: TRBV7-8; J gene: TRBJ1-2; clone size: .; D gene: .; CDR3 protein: CASSLLGGQGYGYTF; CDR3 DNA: TGTGCCAGCAGCTTACTCGGGGGGCAAGGCTATGGCTACACCTTC
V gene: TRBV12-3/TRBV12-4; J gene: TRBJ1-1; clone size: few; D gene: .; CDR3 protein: CASSLWEGAEAFF; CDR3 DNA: TGTGCCAGCAGTTTATGGGAGGGGGCTGAAGCTTTCTTT
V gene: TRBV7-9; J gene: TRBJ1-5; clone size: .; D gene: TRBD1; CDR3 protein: CASSLDRGVQPQHF; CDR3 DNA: TGTGCCAGCAGCTTAGACAGGGGTGTTCAGCCCCAGCATTTT
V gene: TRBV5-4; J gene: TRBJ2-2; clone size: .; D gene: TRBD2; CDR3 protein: CASSWELAATGELFF; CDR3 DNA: TGTGCCAGCAGCTGGGAACTAGCGGCCACCGGGGAGCTGTTTTTT
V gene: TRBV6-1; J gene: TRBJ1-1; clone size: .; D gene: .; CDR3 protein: CASSERGAGKAFF; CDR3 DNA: TGTGCCAGCAGTGAAAGGGGCGCCGGAAAAGCTTTCTTT
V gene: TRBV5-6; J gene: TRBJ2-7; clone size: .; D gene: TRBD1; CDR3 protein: CASSRTGSSYEQYF; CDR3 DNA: TGTGCCAGCAGTAGGACAGGGAGCTCCTACGAGCAGTACTTC
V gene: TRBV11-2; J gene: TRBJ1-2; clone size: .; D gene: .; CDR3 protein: CASSLGAGDYGYTF; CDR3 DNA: TGTGCCAGCAGCTTAGGGGCAGGGGACTATGGCTACACCTTC
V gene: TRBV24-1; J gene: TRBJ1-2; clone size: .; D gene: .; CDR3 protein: CATSDWQSYGYTF; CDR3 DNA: TGTGCCACCAGTGATTGGCAGTCCTATGGCTACACCTTC
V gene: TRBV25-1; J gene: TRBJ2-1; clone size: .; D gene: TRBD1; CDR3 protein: CASSESGTEKGNEQFF; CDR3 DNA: TGTGCCAGCAGTGAATCAGGGACAGAAAAGGGCAATGAGCAGTTCTTC
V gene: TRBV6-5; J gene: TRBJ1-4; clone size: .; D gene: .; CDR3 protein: CASSSPAGPTNEKLFF; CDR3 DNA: TGTGCCAGCAGTTCCCCCGCGGGTCCAACTAATGAAAAACTGTTTTTT
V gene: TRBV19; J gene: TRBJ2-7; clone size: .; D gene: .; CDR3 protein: CASSTLQGLGYEQYF; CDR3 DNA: TGTGCCAGTAGTACTCTACAGGGTTTGGGCTACGAGCAGTACTTC
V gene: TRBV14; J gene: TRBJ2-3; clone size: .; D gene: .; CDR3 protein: CASSQVQFTDTQYF; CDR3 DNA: TGTGCCAGCAGCCAAGTACAGTTCACAGATACGCAGTATTTT
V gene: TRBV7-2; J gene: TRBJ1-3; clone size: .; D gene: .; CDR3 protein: CASSLGGGSGNTIYF; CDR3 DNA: TGTGCCAGCAGCTTAGGAGGGGGCTCTGGAAACACCATATATTTT
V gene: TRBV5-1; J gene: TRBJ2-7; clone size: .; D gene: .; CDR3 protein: CASSSKLQASPYEQYF; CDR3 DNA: TGCGCCAGCAGCTCTAAGCTCCAGGCCAGCCCCTACGAGCAGTACTTC
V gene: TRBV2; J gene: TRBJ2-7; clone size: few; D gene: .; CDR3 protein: CASKGTIGDYEQYF; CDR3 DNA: TGTGCCAGCAAGGGGACAATAGGCGACTACGAGCAGTACTTC
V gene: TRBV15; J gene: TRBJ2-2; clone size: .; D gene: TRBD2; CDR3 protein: CATSRTRLAVGELFF; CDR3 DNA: TGTGCCACCAGCCGGACCCGCCTAGCGGTCGGGGAGCTGTTTTTT
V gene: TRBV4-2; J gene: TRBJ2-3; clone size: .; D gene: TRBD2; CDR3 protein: CASSPAGLAGVSGDTQYF; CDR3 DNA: TGTGCCAGCAGCCCCGCCGGGCTAGCGGGGGTTTCGGGGGATACGCAGTATTTT
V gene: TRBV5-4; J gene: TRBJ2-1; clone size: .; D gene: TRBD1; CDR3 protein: CASFRDRAYNEQFF; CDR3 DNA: TGTGCCAGCTTCCGGGACAGGGCCTACAATGAGCAGTTCTTC
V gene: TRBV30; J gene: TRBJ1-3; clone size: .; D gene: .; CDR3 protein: CAWSSLQGNTIYF; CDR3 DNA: TGTGCCTGGAGTAGTCTCCAGGGAAACACCATATATTTT
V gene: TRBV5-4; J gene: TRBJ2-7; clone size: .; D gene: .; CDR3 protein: CASSLGLYYEQYF; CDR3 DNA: TGTGCCAGCAGCCTCGGACTGTACTACGAGCAGTACTTC
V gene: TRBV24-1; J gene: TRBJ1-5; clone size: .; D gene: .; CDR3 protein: CATPTGDDHQPQHF; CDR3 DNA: TGTGCCACCCCGACGGGGGACGATCATCAGCCCCAGCATTTT
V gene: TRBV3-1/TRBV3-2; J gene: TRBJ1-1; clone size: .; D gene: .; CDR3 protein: CASRRLGGTEAFF; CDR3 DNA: TGTGCCAGCAGACGCCTCGGGGGCACTGAAGCTTTCTTT
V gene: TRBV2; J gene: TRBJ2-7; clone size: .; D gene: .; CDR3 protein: CASSSQGYEQYF; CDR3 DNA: TGTGCCAGCAGTTCACAGGGCTACGAGCAGTACTTC
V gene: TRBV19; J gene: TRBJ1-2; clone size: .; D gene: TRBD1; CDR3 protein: CASRGQGLEGYTF; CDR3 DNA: TGTGCCAGTAGAGGACAGGGACTGGAGGGCTACACCTTC
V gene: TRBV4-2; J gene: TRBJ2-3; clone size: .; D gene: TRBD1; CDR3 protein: CASSQDRGTGGSADTQYF; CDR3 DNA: TGTGCCAGCAGCCAAGATCGGGGGACAGGGGGGTCCGCAGATACGCAGTATTTT
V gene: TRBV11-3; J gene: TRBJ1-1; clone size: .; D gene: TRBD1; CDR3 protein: CASSPGGTGGTEAFF; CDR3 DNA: TGTGCCAGCAGCCCGGGGGGGACAGGGGGCACTGAAGCTTTCTTT
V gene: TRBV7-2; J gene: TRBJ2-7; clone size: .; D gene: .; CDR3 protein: CASSLDRPYEQYF; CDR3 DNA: TGTGCCAGCAGCTTGGACAGACCCTACGAGCAGTACTTC
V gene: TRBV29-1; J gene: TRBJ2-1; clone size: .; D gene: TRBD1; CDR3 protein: CSVEDIYRGISDQRYNEQFF; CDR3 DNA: TGCAGCGTTGAAGATATCTACAGGGGGATTTCGGACCAACGATACAATGAGCAGTTCTTC